Below, 28 T cell receptor beta chains from the same sample are listed, as sequenced in a study of beta chain features in type 1 diabetes (dated by TCRdb to the late 2010s). The method behind the library was the immunoSEQ multiplex PCR assay. All of the isolated RNA was reverse transcribed with the High Capacity cDNA Reverse Transcription Kit, so expressed TCRB transcripts were sequenced. Here the immuneACCESS table is served through TCRdb, limited to in-frame sequences with V and J called. Missing clones are a known gap in these copies; in checked studies unresolved V genes cover under half, and the rest lacks a known reason. This sample has about 350,000 clones in its table, and around a fifth of those were observed once. The ten largest clones represent around 0.044% of the sample. The material sequenced was naive CD4+ T cells from blood. Taken with the paper, the label for cell subset or site translates to: true naive CD4+ T cells. The receptors come from a woman younger than 30 in good health.

The rearrangement uses TRBV6-5 and TRBJ2-5; 7 bases line up with TRBD1. CDR1 and CDR2 (germline): MNHEY, SVGAGI. The CDR3 has 13 amino acids. The junction had 2 bases not matched to a gene; V was cut back by 6 bases and J by 1 base. This CDR3 reads CASRRDSQETQYF. Here the CDR3 DNA reads TGTGCCAGCAGACGGGACAGCCAAGAGACCCAGTACTTC.

This clone has more than one count but fewer than ten. The chain uses TRBV18 and TRBJ2-5; 8 nucleotides align to TRBD2. CDR1 is KGHSH and CDR2 is LQKENI in the germline V gene. Germline trimming cut 3 bases from V and 5 bases from J; bases unmatched to any gene: 8. This CDR3 spans 15 amino acids. The CDR3 nucleotides are TGTGCCAGCTCACCCCCGGGACTAGTCAGGGAGACCCAGTACTTC. Protein product: CASSPPGLVRETQYF. Full variable domain (remainder filled in from reference TRBV18 and TRBJ2-5): NAGVMQNPRHLVRRRGQEARLRCSPMKGHSHVYWYRQLPEEGLKFMVYLQKENIIDESGMPKERFSAEFPKEGPSILRIQQVVRGDSAAYFCASSPPGLVRETQYFGPGTRLLVL.

This sequence joins TRBV30 and TRBJ1-4, with 9 bases identical to TRBD1. The CDR3 totals 16 residues. Germline values: CDR1 GTSNPN, CDR2 SVGIG (reference sequence). The V gene end was trimmed by 3 bases and the J gene end by 0 bases; junction bases not matched to a gene: 5. Here the CDR3 reads CAWSGQGTATNEKLFF. DNA for the CDR3: TGTGCCTGGAGCGGACAGGGGACTGCAACTAATGAAAAACTGTTTTTT.

This clone was observed a few times. The rearrangement joins TRBV7-2 to TRBJ2-1; the D gene is possibly TRBD1 (7 bases). CDR1 is SGHTA, CDR2 FQGNSA, per germline. Trimming left V 5 bases short and J 5 bases short, with 16 bases between. The CDR3 spans 15 residues. Here the CDR3 reads CASSRGTQGDNEQFF. The CDR3 DNA is TGTGCCAGCAGCCGAGGGACTCAGGGGGACAATGAGCAGTTCTTC.

The gene calls are TRBV15 and TRBJ1-5; tentative D call: TRBD1 (6 bases). Between the trimmed V and J ends, which lost 8 bases and 6 bases, there was a span of 11 bases. Germline V lookup: CDR1 LNHNV, CDR2 YYDKDF (reference sequence). The CDR3 contains 12 residues. This CDR3 is CATGQFSQPQHF. Written as DNA, the CDR3 is TGTGCCACCGGACAGTTCTCTCAGCCCCAGCATTTT. Full variable domain (remainder filled in from reference TRBV15 and TRBJ1-5): DAMVIQNPRYQVTQFGKPVTLSCSQTLNHNVMYWYQQKSSQAPKLLFHYYDKDFNNEADTPDNFQSRRPNTSFCFLDIRSPGLGDTAMYLCATGQFSQPQHFGDGTRLSIL.

This clone has more than one count but fewer than ten. V gene TRBV7-2 combines with J gene TRBJ2-5; 7 nucleotides align to TRBD2. V shed 5 bases, J shed 5 bases, and the junction held 11 bases outside the gene matches. This CDR3 has 15 residues. In germline, CDR1 is SGHTA, CDR2 FQGNSA. CDR3 nucleotides: TGTGCCAGCAGCCCCGGACTAGGGGTGGTGGAGACCCAGTACTTC. It codes for CASSPGLGVVETQYF.

This clone was seen a handful of times. The chain links TRBV20-1 to TRBJ2-1, with a weak D call TRBD2 (6 bases). The CDR3 runs 11 residues. Germline V gene sequence: CDR1 DFQATT, CDR2 SNEGSKA (reference sequence). Trimming took 4 bases from V and 9 from J, leaving 10 bases between them. The CDR3 sequence: CSATPGGEQFF. CDR3 bases: TGCAGTGCTACCCCCGGGGGTGAGCAGTTCTTC.

This clone was observed a few times. This chain uses TRBV7-9 with TRBJ2-5; 11 bases align to TRBD2. This CDR3 region has 15 residues. Germline V gene sequence: CDR1 SEHNR, CDR2 FQNEAQ (reference sequence). V gave up 3 bases and J gave up 2 bases; unmatched junction bases: 2. This chain's CDR3 is CASSLGLAVQETQYF. CDR3 in DNA: TGTGCCAGCAGCTTGGGACTAGCGGTACAAGAGACCCAGTACTTC.

This clone was observed a few times. The V call is TRBV2, the J call TRBJ2-7, with D possibly being TRBD1 (6 bases). The germline CDR1 and CDR2 sequences are SNHLY and FYNNEI. The CDR3 runs to 13 residues. Trimming removed 9 bases at V and 4 bases at J, with 16 bases between. CDR3 region: CARSGTTYYEQYF. The DNA for the CDR3 is TGTGCCAGATCCGGGACAACTTATTACGAGCAGTACTTC.

The chain couples TRBV7-3 to TRBJ2-1; 7 bases map to TRBD2. V lost 5 bases to trimming and J lost 14 bases; unmatched junction nucleotides: 12. Germline assignment: CDR1 SGHTA and CDR2 FQGTGA. The CDR3 covers 13 residues. CDR3 nucleotide sequence: TGTGCCAGCAGCCCAGACAGTGGAGGGAGGGAGTTCTTC. Its translation is CASSPDSGGREFF.

This chain uses TRBV7-9 with TRBJ2-1; D ambiguous. Trimming took off 5 bases at V and 8 bases at J, with 16 bases between the two ends. Germline lookup yields CDR1 SEHNR and CDR2 FQNEAQ (reference sequence). This CDR3 contains 14 residues. CDR3 DNA: TGTGCCAGCAGCCTCGGGTCCCTCGGCGATGAGCAGTTCTTC. It codes for CASSLGSLGDEQFF. The variable domain in full, with the rest retrieved from reference TRBV7-9 and TRBJ2-1, is DTGVSQNPRHKITKRGQNVTFRCDPISEHNRLYWYRQTLGQGPEFLTYFQNEAQLEKSRLLSDRFSAERPKGSFSTLEIQRTEQGDSAMYLCASSLGSLGDEQFFGPGTRLTVL.

The table lists this clone with a few counts. The V gene is TRBV7-9, the J gene TRBJ2-7, with 7 positions matching TRBD2. Germline-derived CDR1 and CDR2 are SEHNR and FQNEAQ (reference sequence). Unmatched junction bases numbered 7, after V lost 3 bases and J lost 5 bases. The CDR3 runs 14 residues. As DNA, the CDR3 is TGTGCCAGCAGCTTGCAGGGAGGGGTCGACGAGCAGTACTTC. Residues: CASSLQGGVDEQYF.

This clone has a handful of counts. The chain has TRBV11-2 and TRBJ2-1; 9 positions agree with TRBD2. Germline assignment: CDR1 SGHAT and CDR2 FQNNGV. The CDR3 is 15 residues long. V was clipped by 3 bases and J by 0 bases; unmatched bases: 0. CDR3 loop: CASSFSGSSYNEQFF. CDR3 in DNA: TGTGCCAGCAGCTTTAGCGGGAGCTCCTACAATGAGCAGTTCTTC.

The chain couples TRBV7-9 to TRBJ2-1, with 7 bases fitting TRBD1. Germline trimming cut 0 bases from V and 15 bases from J; bases unmatched to any gene: 11. This CDR3 has 14 amino acids. Germline V CDR1 and CDR2: SEHNR, FQNEAQ (reference sequence). The DNA for the CDR3 is TGTGCCAGCAGCTTAGCGGGCTCAGGGGGTACGCGGTTCTTC. Protein: CASSLAGSGGTRFF. Supplemented by reference TRBV7-9 and TRBJ2-1, the full variable domain reads DTGVSQNPRHKITKRGQNVTFRCDPISEHNRLYWYRQTLGQGPEFLTYFQNEAQLEKSRLLSDRFSAERPKGSFSTLEIQRTEQGDSAMYLCASSLAGSGGTRFFGPGTRLTVL.

The chain employs TRBV7-2 and TRBJ2-3; possibly TRBD2 for D (5 bases). From germline, CDR1 is SGHTA and CDR2 FQGNSA. Trimming left V 4 bases short and J 6 bases short, with 8 bases between. This CDR3 contains 12 residues. The CDR3 sequence is CASSSSRDTQYF. The CDR3 coding sequence is TGTGCCAGCAGCTCTAGCCGGGATACGCAGTATTTT.

A few counts support this clone. The chain employs TRBV5-1 and TRBJ1-2; D call uncertain. V was trimmed by 4 bases and J by 3 bases, leaving 16 bases between them. The CDR3 is made up of 15 amino acids. Germline V gives CDR1 SGHRS, CDR2 YFSETQ. CDR3 coding DNA: TGCGCCAGCAGCGCCCAAGGTGGGAGTGACTATGGCTACACCTTC. Its translation: CASSAQGGSDYGYTF. Full variable domain (missing parts from reference TRBV5-1 and TRBJ1-2): KAGVTQTPRYLIKTRGQQVTLSCSPISGHRSVSWYQQTPGQGLQFLFEYFSETQRNKGNFPGRFSGRQFSNSRSEMNVSTLELGDSALYLCASSAQGGSDYGYTFGSGTRLTVV.

V and J are TRBV5-1 and TRBJ2-3; a weak D match, TRBD2 (7 bases). The CDR3 contains 13 residues. The V end was cut by 7 bases, the J end by 5 bases, with 14 bases between. Germline CDR1 reads SGHRS; CDR2 reads YFSETQ. The CDR3 bases are TGCGCCAGCTGGACGGGGGGCATAGATACGCAGTATTTT. It encodes CASWTGGIDTQYF.

This clone has a handful of counts. The rearrangement uses TRBV4-3 and TRBJ1-3, with D perhaps TRBD1 (5 bases). With 0 bases removed from V and 3 bases from J, the gap between germline ends came to 12 bases. Germline V gene sequence: CDR1 LGHNA, CDR2 YSLEER. The CDR3 totals 16 residues. CDR3 in DNA: TGCGCCAGCAGCCAAGATGCAAGCAGGGTTGGAAACACCATATATTTT. It yields the protein CASSQDASRVGNTIYF.

V is TRBV9 and J is TRBJ2-2, with D maybe TRBD2 (5 bases). The CDR3 loop spans 16 amino acids. In germline, CDR1 is SGDLS, CDR2 YYNGEE. The germline V and J ends were trimmed by 0 bases and 3 bases, with 12 bases remaining between them. CDR3 loop: CASSVVAGIDTGELFF. The DNA for the CDR3 is TGTGCCAGCAGCGTAGTCGCCGGGATTGACACCGGGGAGCTGTTTTTT.

CDR3 residues: CASIKRVSNTGELFF. CDR3 nucleotides: TGTGCCAGCATCAAGCGGGTATCGAACACCGGGGAGCTGTTTTTT. The rearrangement links TRBV7-9 to TRBJ2-2; D might be TRBD2 (6 bases). The CDR3 loop spans 15 amino acids. Germline CDR1 SEHNR, CDR2 FQNEAQ (reference sequence). Between the trimmed V and J ends, which lost 7 bases and 0 bases, there was a span of 12 bases. Using reference TRBV7-9 and TRBJ2-2 for the parts outside the CDR3, the full variable domain is DTGVSQNPRHKITKRGQNVTFRCDPISEHNRLYWYRQTLGQGPEFLTYFQNEAQLEKSRLLSDRFSAERPKGSFSTLEIQRTEQGDSAMYLCASIKRVSNTGELFFGEGSRLTVL.

This chain uses TRBV15 with TRBJ2-7; the match to TRBD1 covers 7 bases. The CDR3 totals 15 residues. Germline CDR1 reads LNHNV; CDR2 reads YYDKDF (reference sequence). V lost 2 bases, J lost 2 bases, and 6 bases stayed unmatched. The DNA of the CDR3 is TGTGCCACCAGCAGATACCCGGGACAGACCTACGAGCAGTACTTC. This codes for CATSRYPGQTYEQYF.

The V gene is TRBV5-1, the J gene TRBJ2-3; unclear D gene. CDR1 and CDR2 from the germline V gene are SGHRS and YFSETQ. CDR3 length equals 12 residues. The germline V and J ends were trimmed by 6 bases and 5 bases, with 10 bases remaining between them. In DNA form, the CDR3 reads TGCGCCAGCATTGGTAACGGAGATACGCAGTATTTT. This translates into CASIGNGDTQYF.

V and J are TRBV14 and TRBJ2-1, with TRBD1 as a possible D gene (6 bases). In germline, CDR1 is SGHDN, CDR2 FVKESK. The CDR3 extends over 12 amino acids. V dropped 2 bases and J dropped 10 bases, with 9 bases sitting between them. CDR3 sequence: CASSQWGTEQFF. The CDR3 region has the DNA TGTGCCAGCAGCCAATGGGGGACAGAGCAGTTCTTC. The whole variable domain, filled in from reference TRBV14 and TRBJ2-1, reads EAGVTQFPSHSVIEKGQTVTLRCDPISGHDNLYWYRRVMGKEIKFLLHFVKESKQDESGMPNNRFLAERTGGTYSTLKVQPAELEDSGVYFCASSQWGTEQFFGPGTRLTVL.

V usage is TRBV28 and J usage is TRBJ1-1; D gene uncertain. The CDR3 covers 11 residues. The V end lost 7 bases, the J end lost 1 base, and 4 bases lay between the germline ends. Germline CDR1 reads MDHEN; CDR2 reads SYDVKM. CDR3 loop: CASTGNTEAFF. The CDR3 DNA reads as TGTGCCAGCACGGGGAACACTGAAGCTTTCTTT.

The gene calls are TRBV4-3 and TRBJ2-7; D is undetermined. The V end was cut by 0 bases, the J end by 3 bases, with 12 bases between. The CDR3 covers 15 residues. Germline assignment: CDR1 LGHNA and CDR2 YSLEER. The CDR3 loop is CASSQDSSPRYEQYF. The CDR3 DNA follows: TGCGCCAGCAGCCAAGACAGTTCCCCCCGCTACGAGCAGTACTTC.

The chain joins TRBV9 to TRBJ2-1; 12 nucleotides align to TRBD2. J was trimmed by 9 bases and V by 2 bases; bases with no gene match: 12. CDR3 length: 17 residues. Germline V gives CDR1 SGDLS, CDR2 YYNGEE. CDR3 in amino acids: CASSVTSGGNILGEQFF. CDR3 coding DNA: TGTGCCAGCAGCGTGACTAGCGGGGGCAACATACTAGGTGAGCAGTTCTTC.

The V call is TRBV4-1, the J call TRBJ1-5, with 7 bases that match TRBD1. The CDR3 length is 16 residues. With V trimmed by 2 bases and J by 0 bases, 4 bases remained unmatched. Germline lookup yields CDR1 MGHRA and CDR2 YSYEKL. CDR3 in DNA: TGCGCCAGCAGCCAATTCAGGGGGGATAGCAATCAGCCCCAGCATTTT. It specifies CASSQFRGDSNQPQHF.

The J gene is TRBJ2-7, the V gene TRBV7-2; 9 bases are shared with TRBD2. This CDR3 has 14 amino acids. After removal of 1 base from V and 4 bases from J, the junction contained 2 bases not matched to a gene. Looked up from germline, CDR1 is SGHTA and CDR2 is FQGNSA. CDR3: CASSLGTSEYEQYF. Here the CDR3 DNA reads TGTGCCAGCAGCTTAGGGACTAGCGAATACGAGCAGTACTTC.